This T cell receptor beta chain was found in a study of lymphopenia after photon versus proton radiotherapy. Study-wide points: Oligoclonal CD8+ Temra expansion after nadir drove photon patients' diversity drop. Photon-treated patients lost naive T cells and TCR diversity; proton-treated stayed stable. A bigger post-nadir fall in TCR diversity correlated inversely with survival time in deceased patients.

The length of the CDR3 is 12 residues. Looked up from germline, CDR1 is MDHEN and CDR2 is SYDVKM. V dropped 2 bases and J dropped 13; count of bases not matched to a gene: 6. On this clone: Its cognate antigen is unknown.

The data were produced by immunoSEQ multiplex PCR, yet TCRdb's version contains in-frame clones alone and is incomplete. In the table there are tens of thousands of clones, around four fifths of which are singletons. The TCR was taken from a man in his fifties or sixties with pancreatic cancer. Sequenced here: peripheral blood, sampled from a patient treated with proton-based radiotherapy. This chain joins TRBV28 and TRBJ2-7, with TRBD1 identical over 9 bases. The CDR3 DNA reads TGTGCCAGCAGTTTACAAACAGGGGGCGTATACTTC. Translation: CASSLQTGGVYF.